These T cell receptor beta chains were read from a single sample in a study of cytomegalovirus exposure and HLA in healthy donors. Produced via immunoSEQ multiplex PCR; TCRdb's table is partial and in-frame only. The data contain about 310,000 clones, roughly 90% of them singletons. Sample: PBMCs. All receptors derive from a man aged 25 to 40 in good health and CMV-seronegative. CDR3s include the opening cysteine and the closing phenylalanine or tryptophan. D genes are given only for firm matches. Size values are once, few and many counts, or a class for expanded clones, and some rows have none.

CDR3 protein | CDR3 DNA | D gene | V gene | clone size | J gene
CASIEGPRETQYF | TGTGCCAGCATTGAGGGCCCTCGGGAGACCCAGTACTTC | . | TRBV6-6 | . | TRBJ2-5
CATSRLQATNEKLFF | TGTGCCACCAGCAGATTACAGGCAACTAATGAAAAACTGTTTTTT | . | TRBV15 | . | TRBJ1-4
CSVVWASGGGVNEQFF | TGCAGCGTTGTTTGGGCTAGCGGGGGAGGAGTCAATGAGCAGTTCTTC | TRBD2 | TRBV29-1 | . | TRBJ2-1
CASSLDQGGNYGYTF | TGTGCCAGCAGCTTAGACCAGGGTGGAAACTATGGCTACACCTTC | . | TRBV7-9 | . | TRBJ1-2
CASSTIPGQGNYEQYF | TGCGCCAGCAGCACAATTCCGGGACAGGGGAACTACGAGCAGTACTTC | TRBD1 | TRBV4-1 | . | TRBJ2-7
CASMFTGGSQYF | TGTGCCAGCATGTTCACAGGGGGCTCGCAGTATTTT | TRBD1 | TRBV27 | . | TRBJ2-3
CAWSVTRGGYNEQFF | TGTGCCTGGAGTGTAACGCGGGGGGGCTACAATGAGCAGTTCTTC | TRBD2 | TRBV30 | . | TRBJ2-1
CAWRNRGVVRTNEKLFF | TGTGCCTGGAGGAACAGGGGGGTAGTGAGAACTAATGAAAAACTGTTTTTT | TRBD1 | TRBV30 | . | TRBJ1-4
CASSFRGPNTEAFF | TGTGCCAGCAGCTTCAGGGGGCCGAACACTGAAGCTTTCTTT | TRBD1 | TRBV7-2 | . | TRBJ1-1
CASMLRQGKGYTF | TGTGCCAGCATGCTGAGACAGGGGAAAGGCTACACCTTC | TRBD1 | TRBV6-5 | few | TRBJ1-2
CASTPGQRVEAFF | TGTGCCAGCACCCCGGGACAGCGAGTTGAAGCTTTCTTT | TRBD1 | TRBV5-5 | . | TRBJ1-1
CASSQGTGGPANYGYTF | TGTGCCAGCAGCCAAGGGACAGGGGGCCCAGCTAACTATGGCTACACCTTC | TRBD1 | TRBV13 | . | TRBJ1-2
CASSGDRGRRFF | TGTGCCAGCAGCGGCGACAGGGGGCGACGATTCTTC | TRBD1 | TRBV9 | . | TRBJ2-1
CASSRTGQMEPQHF | TGTGCCAGCTCTAGGACAGGGCAGATGGAGCCCCAGCATTTT | TRBD1 | TRBV6-1 | . | TRBJ1-5
CSVEGRNTGELFF | TGCAGCGTTGAGGGCAGGAACACCGGGGAGCTGTTTTTT | . | TRBV29-1 | . | TRBJ2-2
CASTVLNQPQHF | TGTGCCAGCACGGTGCTCAATCAGCCCCAGCATTTT | . | TRBV6-1 | . | TRBJ1-5
CASSASLSGGAQFF | TGTGCCAGCAGCGCATCCCTTAGCGGGGGGGCGCAGTTCTTC | TRBD2 | TRBV6-4 | . | TRBJ2-1
CAISTNTNYGYTF | TGTGCCATCAGCACTAACACTAACTATGGCTACACCTTC | . | TRBV10-3 | . | TRBJ1-2
CASSQQGARAFF | TGTGCCAGCAGCCAGCAGGGTGCGCGGGCTTTCTTT | . | TRBV14 | . | TRBJ1-1
CASSQWTGEAFF | TGCGCCAGCAGTCAATGGACAGGCGAAGCTTTCTTT | TRBD1 | TRBV23-1 | . | TRBJ1-1
CASSSNQMNTEAFF | TGTGCCAGCAGTTCAAATCAGATGAACACTGAAGCTTTCTTT | . | TRBV6-6 | . | TRBJ1-1
CASSPQGYSYEQYF | TGTGCCAGCAGTCCACAGGGGTACTCCTACGAGCAGTACTTC | TRBD1 | TRBV6-6 | . | TRBJ2-7
CASRAGQGWNYGYTF | TGTGCCAGCAGGGCGGGACAGGGATGGAACTATGGCTACACCTTC | TRBD1 | TRBV6-5 | . | TRBJ1-2
CASRLYSNQPQHF | TGTGCCAGCAGACTATATAGCAATCAGCCCCAGCATTTT | . | TRBV6-1 | . | TRBJ1-5
CASSLDRGAYEQYF | TGTGCCAGCTCACTGGACAGGGGAGCCTACGAGCAGTACTTC | TRBD1 | TRBV18 | . | TRBJ2-7
CASSVVEGRGSGNTIYF | TGTGCCAGCAGCGTAGTGGAAGGCCGGGGGTCTGGAAACACCATATATTTT | . | TRBV9 | . | TRBJ1-3